The rows below give T cell receptor beta chains drawn from one sample of a study of radiotherapy plus CTLA-4 blockade in lung cancer. The table came from immunoSEQ multiplex PCR; TCRdb's copy has only in-frame clones and leaves some out. The profile shows 130,000 or so clones, about 87% of them singletons. This specimen was peripheral blood, taken from a patient treated with radiotherapy plus ipilimumab. Receptors originate from a human donor with non-small cell lung cancer that progressed on radiotherapy plus ipilimumab. CDR3s include the opening cysteine and the closing phenylalanine or tryptophan. D genes are given only for firm matches. Some rows have no size entry. The others give once, few or many, or a class for an expanded clone.

D	J	size	V	CDR3	DNA
TRBD2	TRBJ2-1	-	TRBV2	CASRRTSGHYNEQFF	TGTGCCAGCAGGCGGACTAGCGGTCACTACAATGAGCAGTTCTTC
-	TRBJ2-2	-	TRBV5-1	CASSPADGELFF	TGCGCCAGCAGCCCGGCCGACGGGGAGCTGTTTTTT
-	TRBJ2-5	-	TRBV25-1	CASSDSPGLGSVLETQYF	TGTGCCAGCAGTGATTCCCCGGGGTTGGGTTCAGTTTTGGAGACCCAGTACTTC
-	TRBJ2-3	-	TRBV9	CASSVGLFPSTDTQYF	TGTGCCAGCAGCGTAGGGCTGTTCCCTAGCACAGATACGCAGTATTTT
TRBD1	TRBJ2-7	-	TRBV5-5	CASSLTGVIYEQYF	TGTGCCAGCAGCCTGACAGGGGTCATCTACGAGCAGTACTTC
-	TRBJ2-7	-	TRBV6-1	CASLRGIPPSREQYF	TGTGCCAGCCTACGTGGGATTCCACCAAGTCGCGAGCAGTACTTC
-	TRBJ1-5	-	TRBV19	CASSMAGNQPQHF	TGTGCCAGTAGTATGGCGGGCAATCAGCCCCAGCATTTT
-	TRBJ2-7	once	TRBV2	CASTLGIREQYF	TGTGCCAGCACCCTTGGGATACGTGAGCAGTACTTC
-	TRBJ1-5	-	TRBV30	CAWSEAAVYSNQPQHF	TGTGCCTGGAGTGAGGCGGCAGTTTATAGCAATCAGCCCCAGCATTTT
TRBD2	TRBJ2-3	-	TRBV5-1	CASRPGLGLALTDTQYF	TGCGCCAGCAGACCAGGCCTAGGACTAGCCCTCACAGATACGCAGTATTTT
-	TRBJ2-1	-	TRBV10-1	CASSTGTPQREQFF	TGCGCCAGTAGTACCGGGACTCCTCAACGAGAGCAGTTCTTC
-	TRBJ2-1	-	TRBV4-2	CASSLSNNEQFF	TGTGCCAGCAGCCTTAGTAACAATGAGCAGTTCTTC
-	TRBJ2-7	-	TRBV4-1	CASSQGHSGNEQYF	TGCGCCAGCAGCCAAGGACACTCCGGGAACGAGCAGTACTTC
-	TRBJ1-2	-	TRBV5-1	CASSLDRVGYGYTF	TGCGCCAGCAGCTTGGACAGGGTGGGCTATGGCTACACCTTC
TRBD2	TRBJ2-1	-	TRBV30	CAWSVGFLAGGEQFF	TGTGCCTGGAGTGTAGGGTTCCTGGCGGGGGGCGAGCAGTTCTTC
-	TRBJ1-2	-	TRBV6-5	CASSYSKAGIYGYTF	TGTGCCAGCAGTTACTCGAAGGCAGGGATCTATGGCTACACCTTC
TRBD1	TRBJ2-1	-	TRBV9	CASSMTGAGYNEQFF	TGTGCCAGCAGCATGACAGGGGCCGGTTACAATGAGCAGTTCTTC
TRBD1	TRBJ2-7	-	TRBV5-1	CASSLSGTGKGEQYF	TGCGCCAGCAGCTTATCCGGGACAGGAAAGGGGGAGCAGTACTTC
TRBD1	TRBJ1-2	-	TRBV19	CASSPGQDHYGYTF	TGTGCCAGTAGTCCGGGACAGGATCACTATGGCTACACCTTC
-	TRBJ1-2	-	TRBV14	CASSQDDTNYGYTF	TGTGCCAGCAGCCAAGACGATACTAACTATGGCTACACCTTC
-	TRBJ2-3	-	TRBV6-1	CASGPLRADTQYF	TGTGCCAGCGGGCCCCTAAGGGCAGATACGCAGTATTTT
-	TRBJ2-1	-	TRBV10-2	CASSARGGGNEQFF	TGCGCCAGCAGTGCCCGGGGCGGTGGGAATGAGCAGTTCTTC